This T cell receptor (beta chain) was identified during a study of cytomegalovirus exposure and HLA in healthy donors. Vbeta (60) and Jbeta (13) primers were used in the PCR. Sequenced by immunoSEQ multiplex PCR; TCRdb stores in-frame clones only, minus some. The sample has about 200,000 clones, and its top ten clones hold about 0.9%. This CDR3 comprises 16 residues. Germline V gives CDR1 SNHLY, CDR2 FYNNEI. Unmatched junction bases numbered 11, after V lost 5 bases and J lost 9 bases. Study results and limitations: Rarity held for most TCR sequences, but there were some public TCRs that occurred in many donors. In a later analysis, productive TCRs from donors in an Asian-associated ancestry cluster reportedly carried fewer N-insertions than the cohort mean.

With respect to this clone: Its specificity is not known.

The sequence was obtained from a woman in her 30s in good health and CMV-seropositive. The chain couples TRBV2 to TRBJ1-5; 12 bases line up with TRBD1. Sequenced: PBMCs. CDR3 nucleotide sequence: TGTGCCAGCAGTTCTCTTCCGGGACAGGGGGCCGGGCCCCAGCATTTT. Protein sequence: CASSSLPGQGAGPQHF.